One sample yielded the 23 T cell receptor beta chains listed below, sequenced in a study of blood T cell repertoires in COVID-19. Using immunoSEQ multiplex PCR, the repertoire was profiled, and TCRdb retains in-frame clones only, with some absent. The sample has fewer than 250,000 clones; 80% to 90% are singletons. Source material: peripheral blood. The source of these receptors is a man between 45 and 60 years old with acute or convalescent COVID-19.

The gene calls are TRBV24-1 and TRBJ1-6, with D perhaps matching TRBD1 (5 bases). There are 15 residues in the CDR3. Germline loops: CDR1 KGHDR, CDR2 SFDVKD. Trimming cost V 2 bases and J 6 bases, with 10 bases left between them. The CDR3 region has the DNA TGTGCCACCAGTGATTCGCAGGGCTCTAATTCACCCCTCCACTTT. It translates to CATSDSQGSNSPLHF.

In this sample, this clone turned up once. The chain joins TRBV3-1 (or the pseudogene TRBV3-2) to TRBJ1-1; D might be TRBD1 (5 bases). The CDR3 is 15 residues long. Trimming cost V 0 bases and J 5 bases, with 13 bases left between them. Germline V gene data show CDR1 as LGHDT and CDR2 as YNNKEL (reference sequence). The CDR3 DNA sequence: TGTGCCAGCAGCCAAGATTTGGGGCGGCGGACTGAAGCTTTCTTT. Its protein is CASSQDLGRRTEAFF.

This clone was detected a few times. The chain uses TRBV6-2 or TRBV6-3 and TRBJ2-7; 7 nucleotides match TRBD2. The germline gives CDR1 MNHEY, CDR2 SVGEGT. The CDR3 is made up of 14 amino acids. V was clipped by 5 bases and J by 7 bases; unmatched bases: 11. CDR3 sequence: CASSSPERGWEQYF. The DNA for the CDR3 is TGTGCCAGCAGTAGCCCCGAGCGGGGATGGGAGCAGTACTTC.

V and J are TRBV2 and TRBJ2-4, with TRBD1 matching over 9 bases. Trimming cost V 4 bases and J 8 bases; bases outside gene matches: 12. The germline V gene has CDR1 SNHLY and CDR2 FYNNEI. This CDR3 region has 16 residues. The CDR3 DNA is TGTGCCAGCAGTGCTGGGACAGGGCAAGGATCGGACATTCAGTACTTC. Residues: CASSAGTGQGSDIQYF.

The chain carries TRBV27 and TRBJ2-7; 8 nucleotides agree with TRBD2. Germline CDR1 MNHEY, CDR2 SMNVEV (reference sequence). The length of the CDR3 is 15 residues. V shed 3 bases and J 5 bases; nucleotides not matched to a gene: 9. In DNA, the CDR3 is TGTGCCAGCAGTTTTTCGGGGGGGCTAGGGAACGAGCAGTACTTC. Protein: CASSFSGGLGNEQYF.

This clone turned up a few times. In DNA form, the CDR3 reads TGTGCCAGCAGCGCCGGGCGGGGAATCGGCTACACCTTC. Its protein product is CASSAGRGIGYTF. The chain carries TRBV6-5 and TRBJ1-2; unclear D gene. Trimming took off 6 bases at V and 8 bases at J, with 16 bases between the two ends. CDR3 size: 13 residues. Germline CDR1 reads MNHEY; CDR2 reads SVGAGI.

This chain uses TRBV24-1 with TRBJ2-1, with 11 bases fitting TRBD2. The CDR3 sequence is 14 residues long. Looked up from germline, CDR1 is KGHDR and CDR2 is SFDVKD. The ends lost 5 bases at V and 7 bases at J; junction bases unmatched: 3. CDR3: CATSGSSGRNEQFF. The CDR3 nucleotides are TGTGCCACCAGTGGGTCTAGCGGGAGGAATGAGCAGTTCTTC.

The chain is built from TRBV5-6 and TRBJ1-2; 7 bases map to TRBD1. V dropped 1 base and J dropped 4; count of bases not matched to a gene: 10. The CDR3 has 16 amino acids. Germline CDR1 is SGHDT and CDR2 is YYEEEE. CDR3 bases: TGTGCCAGCAGCTTGTACGGCTCGGACAGGTCCTATGGCTACACCTTC. Translation: CASSLYGSDRSYGYTF.

This clone appeared once. This chain joins TRBV28 and TRBJ1-1; 8 positions match TRBD1. After removal of 8 bases from V and 3 bases from J, the junction contained 8 bases not matched to a gene. CDR1 is MDHEN, CDR2 SYDVKM, per germline. The CDR3 loop spans 14 amino acids. CDR3 in amino acids: CASQGAGLDTEAFF. CDR3 coding DNA: TGTGCCAGCCAGGGGGCGGGCTTGGACACTGAAGCTTTCTTT.

V is TRBV10-1 and J is TRBJ2-7; TRBD1 matches 7 bases. The CDR3 covers 14 residues. The trim removed 6 bases at V and 2 bases at J, leaving 7 bases unmatched. Germline CDR1 reads WNHNN; CDR2 reads SYGVQD (reference sequence). CDR3 nucleotides: TGCGCCAGCAGCCCCGGGACAGAGACCTACGAGCAGTACTTC. Translation: CASSPGTETYEQYF.

This rearrangement joins TRBV2 to TRBJ2-3; 7 nucleotides align to TRBD1. CDR1 and CDR2 (germline): SNHLY, FYNNEI. This CDR3 spans 13 amino acids. The trim removed 9 bases at V and 1 base at J, leaving 4 bases unmatched. CDR3 nucleotides: TGTGCCAGTCCCGGGACAGGCACAGATACGCAGTATTTT. Protein product: CASPGTGTDTQYF.

The chain joins TRBV14 to TRBJ2-7; no clear D. V lost 4 bases to trimming and J lost 2 bases, with 12 bases between them. This CDR3 spans 14 amino acids. CDR1 and CDR2 (germline): SGHDN, FVKESK. CDR3 nucleotides: TGTGCCAGCAGCCGTTACAGCCGACCCTACGAGCAGTACTTC. This encodes CASSRYSRPYEQYF. The full variable domain, rest sourced from reference TRBV14 and TRBJ2-7, is EAGVTQFPSHSVIEKGQTVTLRCDPISGHDNLYWYRRVMGKEIKFLLHFVKESKQDESGMPNNRFLAERTGGTYSTLKVQPAELEDSGVYFCASSRYSRPYEQYFGPGTRLTVT.

The rearrangement joins TRBV2 to TRBJ1-3; maybe TRBD1 (6 bases). Germline V gene data show CDR1 as SNHLY and CDR2 as FYNNEI. V was clipped by 10 bases and J by 2 bases, with 12 bases between them. This CDR3 region has 13 residues. The CDR3 loop reads CATRGVAGNTIYF. The CDR3 bases are TGTGCCACCAGGGGAGTCGCTGGAAACACCATATATTTT.

The chain combines TRBV15 with TRBJ1-6, with D unresolved. CDR1 and CDR2 from the germline V gene are LNHNV and YYDKDF (reference sequence). Trimming took off 4 bases at V and 10 bases at J, with 11 bases between the two ends. This CDR3 comprises 13 residues. CDR3 DNA: TGTGCCACCAGCACCGCCCCGGGATCACCCCTCCACTTT. This sequence encodes CATSTAPGSPLHF.

In nucleotides, the CDR3 is TGTGCCAGTAACGCAGGGCGGGGGGCCCAGTACTTC. It specifies CASNAGRGAQYF. V and J are TRBV19 and TRBJ2-5; TRBD2 matches 8 bases. The ends lost 7 bases at V and 9 bases at J; junction bases unmatched: 7. The CDR3 runs 12 residues. Germline V gene data show CDR1 as LNHDA and CDR2 as SQIVND (reference sequence).

J is TRBJ2-5 and V is TRBV28; 7 nucleotides match TRBD2. This CDR3 region has 16 residues. The germline CDR1 and CDR2 sequences are MDHEN and SYDVKM. Germline trimming cut 6 bases from V and 1 base from J; bases unmatched to any gene: 11. The CDR3, as DNA: TGTGCCAGCAGGCCAACCGGGACTACTCTCCAAGAGACCCAGTACTTC. Translating gives CASRPTGTTLQETQYF.

The J gene is TRBJ1-1, the V gene TRBV5-1; the D is unclear. Trimming left V 6 bases short and J 1 base short, with 19 bases between. CDR1 SGHRS and CDR2 YFSETQ come from the germline V gene. The CDR3 has 16 amino acids. The CDR3 DNA reads TGCGCCAGCAATCCGGTTGGGGAGGCCCAGAACACTGAAGCTTTCTTT. This encodes CASNPVGEAQNTEAFF.

This clone was recorded many times. The chain uses TRBV13 and TRBJ1-2, with D unclear. Trimming shortened V by 3 bases and J by 1 base, and 9 bases separated the two germline ends. This CDR3 has 14 residues. The germline V gene has CDR1 PRHDT and CDR2 FYEKMQ (reference sequence). The CDR3 DNA follows: TGTGCCAGCAGCTTTGGGCAGAATAACTATGGCTACACCTTC. Its translation is CASSFGQNNYGYTF.

For this clone: Other DNA sequences of this sample code for an identical CDR3. The V gene is TRBV27, the J gene TRBJ1-2; possibly TRBD1 for D (6 bases). Trimming shortened V by 6 bases and J by 7 bases, and 12 bases separated the two germline ends. The germline V gene encodes CDR1 MNHEY and CDR2 SMNVEV (reference sequence). The CDR3 sequence is 12 residues long. In nucleotides, the CDR3 is TGTGCCAGCAGGACAGGTGGCAGTGGCTACACCTTC. It encodes CASRTGGSGYTF.

This rearrangement joins TRBV19 to TRBJ1-1; possibly TRBD1 for D (5 bases). V was clipped by 6 bases and J by 5 bases, with 13 bases between them. The CDR3 is 13 amino acids. Germline values: CDR1 LNHDA, CDR2 SQIVND (reference sequence). The CDR3 spells CASSTGSRTEAFF. The CDR3 coding sequence is TGTGCCAGTAGCACAGGTAGTCGGACTGAAGCTTTCTTT.

This clone was seen only a few times. This rearrangement joins TRBV3-1 (or the pseudogene TRBV3-2) to TRBJ1-6; TRBD1 aligns across 8 bases. V shed 6 bases and J 6 bases; nucleotides not matched to a gene: 10. Germline CDR1 reads LGHDT; CDR2 reads YNNKEL (reference sequence). The CDR3 is made up of 16 amino acids. CDR3 coding DNA: TGTGCCAGCAGTCACGGGACAGGCACGGTTAATTCACCCCTCCACTTT. This codes for CASSHGTGTVNSPLHF.

About this clone itself: The sample contains more than one DNA sequence encoding this CDR3. The chain carries TRBV7-9 and TRBJ1-4; 7 bases fit TRBD1. The CDR3 contains 14 residues. Germline values: CDR1 SEHNR, CDR2 FQNEAQ (reference sequence). J lost 8 bases, V lost 1 base, and 4 bases had no gene match. The CDR3 DNA reads TGTGCCAGCAGCTTAGGACAGGGAGACGAAAAACTGTTTTTT. Its translation: CASSLGQGDEKLFF.

The gene calls are TRBV5-1 and TRBJ1-6; TRBD1 agrees at 7 bases. The CDR3 has 17 residues. J gave up 1 base and V 4 bases, and 8 bases lay outside the gene matches. Germline V lookup: CDR1 SGHRS, CDR2 YFSETQ. The CDR3, as DNA: TGCGCCAGCAGCCTGAACAGGGGACAATCCTATAATTCACCCCTCCACTTT. As protein: CASSLNRGQSYNSPLHF. Complete variable domain (other parts from reference TRBV5-1 and TRBJ1-6): KAGVTQTPRYLIKTRGQQVTLSCSPISGHRSVSWYQQTPGQGLQFLFEYFSETQRNKGNFPGRFSGRQFSNSRSEMNVSTLELGDSALYLCASSLNRGQSYNSPLHFGNGTRLTVT.